Listed below are T cell receptor beta chains from one sample, sequenced in a study. Each CDR3 protein gets one entry after TCRdb re-called the 5' RACE reads with MiXCR. The data hold 13,000 or so distinct CDR3 sequences, with around 54% observed a single time. The sequencing input was tumor-infiltrating Tregs sorted from the breast tumor. The receptors derive from a female donor with breast cancer. Each CDR3 is given with its conserved first and last residue. Fields, in order: clone size, J gene, V gene, D gene, CDR3 protein, CDR3 DNA. The D gene is left open where the match is weak. Some rows mark clone size as missing; the rest say once, few, many or name a class of expanded clone.

-,TRBJ2-5,TRBV7-2,-,CASSSWGQQETQYF,TGTGCCAGCAGTTCTTGGGGGCAACAAGAGACCCAGTACTTC
-,TRBJ2-3,TRBV12-3/TRBV12-4,-,CASREGGADTQYF,TGTGCCAGCAGAGAGGGGGGGGCAGATACGCAGTATTTT
few,TRBJ2-1,TRBV7-9,-,CASSFGRELYNEQFF,TGTGCCAGCAGCTTTGGGCGGGAACTTTACAATGAGCAGTTCTTC
few,TRBJ2-7,TRBV29-1,TRBD1,CSVGQDSYEQYF,TGCAGCGTGGGACAGGACTCCTACGAGCAGTACTTC
few,TRBJ1-1,TRBV20-1,TRBD1,CSATWDYKDRDGKNTEAFF,TGCAGTGCCACTTGGGATTATAAAGACAGGGACGGTAAGAACACTGAAGCTTTCTTT
few,TRBJ2-1,TRBV12-3/TRBV12-4,TRBD2,CASPNLAGNEQFF,TGTGCCAGCCCAAATTTAGCGGGCAATGAGCAGTTCTTC
-,TRBJ1-2,TRBV7-2,-,CASRFPGQSFTF,TGTGCCAGCAGGTTTCCGGGACAATCCTTCACCTTC
-,TRBJ2-7,TRBV7-3,-,CASSLTPDYEQYF,TGTGCCAGCAGCTTAACCCCTGACTACGAGCAGTACTTC
-,TRBJ2-1,TRBV27,-,CASSLYGQPTYNEQFF,TGTGCCAGCAGTTTATACGGACAGCCCACCTACAATGAGCAGTTCTTC
-,TRBJ2-3,TRBV30,-,CANESPGGADTQYF,TGTGCGAACGAATCCCCTGGCGGCGCAGATACGCAGTATTTT
-,TRBJ2-3,TRBV9,TRBD1,CASSASGTGVSDTQYF,TGTGCCAGCAGCGCCTCCGGGACAGGGGTCTCAGATACGCAGTATTTT
-,TRBJ2-2,TRBV4-2,TRBD1,CASSQDEGASGELFF,TGTGCCAGCAGCCAAGATGAGGGGGCCTCCGGGGAGCTGTTTTTT
few,TRBJ2-5,TRBV5-1,TRBD1,CASSASGTEETQYF,TGCGCCAGCAGCGCCTCGGGGACAGAAGAGACCCAGTACTTC
-,TRBJ2-1,TRBV5-1,TRBD2,CASSSLAGGPGWNEQFF,TGCGCCAGCAGCTCCCTAGCGGGAGGCCCAGGATGGAATGAGCAGTTCTTC
few,TRBJ1-5,TRBV5-5,-,CASSLSSDGQPQHF,TGTGCCAGCAGCTTGTCCAGTGATGGGCAGCCCCAGCATTTT